These 8 T cell receptor beta chains were all obtained from the same sample, sequenced in a study of metastatic and nonmetastatic thyroid tumors. TCRdb re-clonotyped the PCR reads via MiXCR. Seen here are about 24,000 clones, approximately 24% observed once, and the top ten hold about 7.6%. Every patient was untreated before thyroid surgery. The sequencing input was blood. These receptor sequences come from a female donor with papillary thyroid cancer or a benign thyroid nodule (not recorded which). Some clones in this sample may be carry-over from other donors' samples.

This clone was detected a few times. At one of its ends the junction is not consistent with the germline gene, which may arise from a read error. This chain joins TRBV28 and TRBJ2-7, with a tentative D call TRBD1 (5 bases). The V gene's germline CDR1 is MDHEN and CDR2 SYDVKM. The CDR3 extends over 13 amino acids. The CDR3 nucleotides are TGTGCCAGCAGTTTACAGGGCTCCTACGAGCATTACTTC. Its protein is CASSLQGSYEHYF.

This clone counts as medium-sized. V gene TRBV27 combines with J gene TRBJ2-7; 9 nucleotides line up with TRBD2. V shed 8 bases, J shed 3 bases, and the junction held 2 bases outside the gene matches. Germline loops: CDR1 MNHEY, CDR2 SMNVEV (reference sequence). CDR3 size: 12 residues. This CDR3 reads CASGTSNYEQYF. The CDR3 nucleotides are TGTGCCAGCGGGACTAGCAACTACGAGCAGTACTTC.

In this sample, this clone turned up many times. This sequence joins TRBV7-2 and TRBJ2-5; no reliable D call. Trimming took 4 bases from V and 5 from J, leaving 11 bases between them. Germline CDR1 and CDR2: SGHTA and FQGNSA. This CDR3 is built from 13 residues. CDR3 in amino acids: CASSSNGRETQYF. CDR3 bases: TGTGCCAGCAGCTCTAACGGCCGCGAGACCCAGTACTTC.

This clone has a count of ten or more. The rearrangement uses TRBV20-1 and TRBJ1-2; 7 nucleotides align to TRBD1. The CDR3 contains 15 residues. V lost 0 bases, J lost 3 bases, and 7 bases stayed unmatched. Germline lookup yields CDR1 DFQATT and CDR2 SNEGSKA (reference sequence). CDR3: CSARDNGQVDYGYTF. The CDR3 DNA reads TGCAGTGCTAGAGATAATGGACAGGTCGACTATGGCTACACCTTC.

Regarding this clone: Its ends do not fully match the called genes, so a read error is possible. The V gene is TRBV7-6, the J gene TRBJ2-5; either TRBD1 or TRBD2 may supply D (5 bases each). Germline lookup yields CDR1 SGHVS and CDR2 FNYEAQ. The CDR3 is 12 residues long. CDR3 sequence reads: CANSPSGQAQYF. The CDR3 DNA sequence: TGTGCCAACAGCCCCTCGGGGCAGGCCCAATACTTC.

This clone has ten or more counts. V is TRBV2 and J is TRBJ1-5, with D maybe TRBD1 (6 bases). The CDR3 runs 14 residues. Germline assignment: CDR1 SNHLY and CDR2 FYNNEI. V gave up 6 bases and J gave up 3 bases, with 12 bases separating them. CDR3 residues: CASRPGAHNQPQHF. As DNA, the CDR3 is TGTGCCAGCAGGCCAGGGGCACACAATCAGCCCCAGCATTTT.

This clone was seen only a few times. Mismatch with germline at one junction end may stem from a read error. The chain links TRBV24-1 to TRBJ1-2; D is uncertain. The CDR3 contains 12 residues. Germline CDR1 and CDR2: KGHDR and SFDVKD. For the CDR3, the DNA is TGTTCCACCAGTGCTCCGGTGGGAGGCTACACCTTC. Its translation is CSTSAPVGGYTF.

This clone was recorded a few times. The chain couples TRBV19 to TRBJ1-2; D is perhaps TRBD1 (5 bases). CDR1 is LNHDA, CDR2 SQIVND, per germline (reference sequence). The CDR3 has 13 amino acids. V was shortened by 7 bases and J by 3 bases, with 12 bases between the two germline ends. The CDR3, as DNA: TGTGCCAGTAAAAGGGGCGGATACTATGGCTACACCTTC. Its translation is CASKRGGYYGYTF.